Each of the 19 T cell receptor beta chains below was sequenced from the same sample in a study of T cells in Graves' hyperthyroidism and ophthalmopathy. TCR beta CDR3 regions were amplified from RNA. In the first-round RT-PCR of the TCR CDR3, the HTBI primer set was used. TCRdb redid the calling of the multiplex PCR reads with MiXCR, one entry per CDR3 protein. The sample has a few hundred thousand distinct CDR3 sequences, roughly 19% seen once. Input material: blood. The receptors here all came from a woman aged 18-30 years with Graves' hyperthyroidism.

Remarks on this clonotype: One end of the junction does not line up with germline, which may come from a read error. This chain uses TRBV7-2 with TRBJ2-5; D is possibly TRBD2 (6 bases). The CDR3 is 13 residues long. Germline-derived CDR1 and CDR2 are SGHTA and FQGNSA. CDR3 loop: CASTLRDLETQYF. The CDR3 region has the DNA TGTGCCAGCACCTTAAGGGACTTGGAGACCCAGTACTTC.

This clonotype has ten or more counts. J is TRBJ2-2 and V is TRBV7-9, with 7 bases aligning to TRBD1. The J segment lost 5 bases and the V segment lost 4 bases, leaving 7 bases of the junction unmatched. Germline V gene sequence: CDR1 SEHNR, CDR2 FQNEAQ (reference sequence). There are 15 residues in the CDR3. This CDR3 reads CASSWDRRWTGELFF. CDR3 nucleotide sequence: TGTGCCAGCAGCTGGGACAGACGATGGACCGGGGAGCTGTTTTTT.

The chain carries TRBV7-2 and TRBJ2-2, with TRBD2 matching 7 bases. CDR3 length: 14 residues. The V gene's germline CDR1 is SGHTA and CDR2 FQGNSA. With 3 bases clipped from V and 10 bases from J, the junction kept 8 bases outside the gene matches. The CDR3 DNA reads TGTGCCAGCAGCTTTTTGGCGGGAGAACAGGAGCTGTTTTTT. Translation: CASSFLAGEQELFF.

This clonotype occurred many times. The chain recombines TRBV7-8 with TRBJ1-5, with TRBD1 matching over 7 bases. After removal of 5 bases from V and 0 bases from J, the junction contained 13 bases not matched to a gene. This CDR3 has 18 amino acids. Germline V CDR1 and CDR2: SGHVS, FQNEAQ. This chain's CDR3 is CASSPRDSEGYSNQPQHF. The CDR3 bases are TGTGCCAGCAGCCCCCGGGACAGCGAAGGGTATAGCAATCAGCCCCAGCATTTT.

This clonotype was seen ten or more times. V and J are TRBV12-3 or TRBV12-4 and TRBJ2-4; D is perhaps TRBD1 (5 bases). Trimming shortened V by 4 bases and J by 8 bases, and 18 bases separated the two germline ends. The length of the CDR3 is 15 residues. As DNA, the CDR3 is TGTGCCAGCAGTTCACCTTCGGTATTAGGGGACATTCAGTACTTC. Amino acid sequence: CASSSPSVLGDIQYF.

There are many counts of this clonotype. V and J are TRBV20-1 and TRBJ2-5; tentative D call: TRBD2 (6 bases). The CDR3 loop spans 13 amino acids. In germline, CDR1 is DFQATT, CDR2 SNEGSKA (reference sequence). The V gene lost 6 bases and the J gene lost 5 bases, with 16 bases spanning the gap. This CDR3 reads CSARAGYGETQYF. The CDR3 nucleotides are TGCAGTGCCCGTGCGGGGTACGGTGAGACCCAGTACTTC.

This clonotype was picked up many times. The CDR3 DNA is TGCGCCAGCTGGACAGGGCCCCTATCGAACACCGGGGAGCTGTTTTTT. Translated, it gives CASWTGPLSNTGELFF. The chain joins TRBV4-1 to TRBJ2-2; 8 positions match TRBD1. Losses at the gene ends were 8 bases for V and 0 bases for J; bases not matched to a gene: 8. This CDR3 has 16 amino acids. In germline, CDR1 is MGHRA, CDR2 YSYEKL.

V is TRBV4-2 and J is TRBJ1-2; D remains ambiguous. The germline CDR1 and CDR2 sequences are LGHNA and YNFKEQ. The CDR3 spans 19 residues. The germline V and J ends were trimmed by 4 bases and 2 bases, with 26 bases remaining between them. CDR3 coding DNA: TGTGCCAGCAGCCCGGGCGTATCCGGGAACCCGTTCATGAACTATGGCTACACCTTC. Translating it yields CASSPGVSGNPFMNYGYTF.

This clonotype has a count of ten or more. The chain combines TRBV2 with TRBJ1-1, with unresolved D. The CDR3 totals 13 residues. The germline gives CDR1 SNHLY, CDR2 FYNNEI. The germline V and J ends were trimmed by 10 bases and 0 bases, with 12 bases remaining between them. The CDR3 reads CAKLYPLNTEAFF. The CDR3 bases are TGTGCCAAACTATACCCGCTGAACACTGAAGCTTTCTTT.

This clonotype was detected ten times or more. The chain combines TRBV18 with TRBJ1-1; D is uncertain. Deletions cut 3 bases from V and 2 bases from J, with 10 bases between. Germline CDR1 is KGHSH and CDR2 is LQKENI. The CDR3 spans 14 residues. The CDR3 DNA sequence: TGTGCCAGCTCACCGATTGCGGTTAACACTGAAGCTTTCTTT. It yields the protein CASSPIAVNTEAFF.

This clonotype was counted many times. The rearrangement uses TRBV10-3 and TRBJ2-2; D gene unclear. The CDR3 loop spans 14 amino acids. CDR1 is ENHRY, CDR2 SYGVKD, per germline. V shed 4 bases and J shed 1 base, with 7 bases lying between them. CDR3 protein: CAISAPMNTGELFF. In DNA form, the CDR3 reads TGTGCCATCAGTGCCCCCATGAACACCGGGGAGCTGTTTTTT.

The sample holds many counts of this clonotype. This chain connects TRBV20-1 to TRBJ2-2; 10 nucleotides align to TRBD1. Trimming at V came to 2 bases and at J to 8 bases, leaving 11 bases not matched to a gene. The CDR3 loop spans 16 amino acids. The V gene's germline CDR1 is DFQATT and CDR2 SNEGSKA (reference sequence). The CDR3 nucleotides read TGCAGTGCTAGAATGAGGAGACAGGGGGCTCGAGGGGAGCTGTTTTTT. This sequence encodes CSARMRRQGARGELFF.

This clonotype appeared many times. This CDR3 is CASSYEDATEAFF. Here the CDR3 DNA reads TGTGCCAGCAGTTACGAGGATGCCACTGAAGCTTTCTTT. This chain joins TRBV6-5 and TRBJ1-1; D not resolved. Germline V lookup: CDR1 MNHEY, CDR2 SVGAGI. The CDR3 is 13 residues long. V was pared by 2 bases and J by 4 bases, with 8 bases between.

This clonotype was counted many times. The chain links TRBV5-1 to TRBJ1-5, with D possibly matching TRBD1 (6 bases). In germline, CDR1 is SGHRS, CDR2 YFSETQ. The CDR3 is 14 residues long. V gave up 4 bases and J gave up 7 bases, with 15 bases separating them. The CDR3 protein is CASSLSQGGQPQHF. CDR3 sequence (DNA): TGCGCCAGCAGCCTATCACAGGGAGGCCAGCCCCAGCATTTT.

This clonotype has just a few counts. The V call is TRBV5-1, the J call TRBJ2-7, with D tentatively TRBD2 (5 bases). CDR1 and CDR2 (germline): SGHRS, YFSETQ. This CDR3 contains 15 residues. V was clipped by 3 bases and J by 3 bases, with 16 bases between them. CDR3 loop: CASSSTPGEGYEQYF. The CDR3 DNA reads as TGCGCCAGCAGCTCAACCCCAGGAGAGGGCTACGAGCAGTACTTC.

A few counts support this clonotype. CDR3 sequence reads: CASSLGSGYLEDREQYF. The CDR3 nucleotides read TGTGCCAGCAGCTTAGGCTCCGGTTACCTAGAGGATCGCGAGCAGTACTTC. This sequence joins TRBV7-2 and TRBJ2-7, with D unresolved. Germline-derived CDR1 and CDR2 are SGHTA and FQGNSA. The V and J ends lost 1 base and 6 bases respectively, with 22 bases between them. CDR3 length: 17 amino acids.

This clonotype was recorded a few times. A much larger clone differs by one base, so this may be a read error. The chain employs TRBV10-3 and TRBJ2-7; 9 positions agree with TRBD1. This CDR3 is 15 amino acids long. The germline gives CDR1 ENHRY, CDR2 SYGVKD. This CDR3 reads CAICETGQGGYEQYF. The CDR3 DNA reads as TGTGCCATCTGTGAAACGGGACAGGGCGGCTACGAGCAGTACTTC.

This clonotype was observed at least ten times. The chain has TRBV11-2 and TRBJ1-1; a possible D gene is TRBD1 (5 bases). V was shortened by 0 bases and J by 2 bases, with 13 bases between the two germline ends. CDR1 is SGHAT, CDR2 FQNNGV, per germline. The length of the CDR3 is 16 residues. The DNA of the CDR3 is TGTGCCAGCAGCTTAGACTCAATTGACAGAAACACTGAAGCTTTCTTT. Encoded protein: CASSLDSIDRNTEAFF.

This clonotype came up a few times. The chain recombines TRBV6-1 with TRBJ1-1; 10 positions match TRBD1. Per the germline V gene, CDR1 is MNHNS and CDR2 is SASEGT. CDR3 length: 16 amino acids. The V segment lost 4 bases and the J segment 8 bases; nucleotides outside the gene matches: 13. DNA for the CDR3: TGTGCCAGCAGTGGTTGGTTTGGACAGGGGGTCTCGGAAGCTTTCTTT. Protein sequence: CASSGWFGQGVSEAFF.